This T cell receptor beta chain was sequenced for a study of OX40 agonist ivuxolimab in advanced cancers. Concerning the study at large: Ivuxolimab was a fully human IgG2 agonistic monoclonal antibody targeting the costimulatory receptor OX40 (CD134). Intravenous ivuxolimab was administered to patients every 2 weeks at six dose levels: 0.01, 0.1, 0.3, 1.5, 3 and 10 mg/kg. Of the approximately 53 patients in dose escalation, some 20 had hepatocellular carcinoma, some 15 had melanoma, 9 had renal cell carcinoma and 9 had head and neck cancer. The dose-escalation cohort was roughly 83% male with a mean age of about 60 years, ranging from roughly 23 to 79. Patients were allowed to have had prior anti-PD-1, anti-PD-L1 or anti-CTLA-4 therapy, and 40% of the dose-escalation patients had been treated with checkpoint inhibitors. Partial responses occurred in three dose-escalation patients, of whom one had hepatocellular carcinoma and two had cutaneous melanoma. Peripheral TCRbeta sequencing aimed to test whether ivuxolimab altered TCR sequence diversity and caused clonal T-cell expansion. The paper covers the monotherapy dose-escalation part of the phase I ivuxolimab trial, which included N of about 50 patients. General conclusions and limits of the study: Low levels of normalized T-cell clonal expansion were also seen in some patients who did not respond. After ivuxolimab, expanded clones were on average more numerous among CD8+ T cells than among CD4+ T cells. In the 0.1-3.0 mg/kg groups, partial responders had among the lowest normalized peripheral clonal expansion, particularly in CD8+ T cells. The antigen specificity of the peripheral T cells that underwent clonal expansion was not determined. At doses from 0.1 to 3.0 mg/kg, clonal expansion was seen in both CD4+ and CD8+ blood T cells between baseline and week 6.

V and J lose 2 bases and 12 bases, and a span of 11 bases separates them. From the germline V gene (reference sequence), CDR1 is MNHNY and CDR2 is SVGAGI. The CDR3 holds 11 amino acids from the cysteine to the phenylalanine. The only DNA kept is the CDR3, 33 bases in frame from the first base. A remark on this clone: The clone's antigen remains unknown. Per-nucleotide qualities are absent, and no much larger clonotype sits a single base away.

To sequence the TCRbeta CDR3 region, genomic DNA was isolated from the sorted cells. TCRbeta CDR3 regions were sequenced using the immunoSEQ Assay. Entries here come from immuneACCESS through TCRdb and include only in-frame sequences with V and J called. Some clones fail to appear in such tables; in the studies checked, an unresolved V gene covers under half of the shortfall, and the cause of the remainder is unknown. Present in this sample are 70,000 to 100,000 clones, under 90% of which were seen just once. The top ten clonotypes cover roughly 1.1% of the sample. The trial excluded patients who had a history of autoimmune disease or who were on systemic immunosuppression. Peripheral blood for TCR sequencing was collected from all dose cohorts at baseline, on cycle 4 day 1, and on cycle 7 day 1. The samples were taken from a phase I, first-in-human, multicenter, open-label dose-escalation trial of ivuxolimab. Adults with locally advanced or metastatic head and neck squamous cell, hepatocellular, melanoma or renal cell carcinoma were enrolled in the trial. CD4+ and CD8+ T cells were sorted separately from peripheral blood before TCR sequencing.

The rearrangement joined TRBV6-6 to TRBJ2-7; a confident D gene designation cannot be given. The clonotype was recovered from an adult with an advanced solid tumor such as melanoma, head and neck, liver or kidney cancer. Sequences were derived from CD4+ or CD8+ T cells sorted from blood, sampled in a trial of the OX40 agonist ivuxolimab. The DNA sequence is as follows: TGTGCCAGCAGTTACGGCCCATTGGCGTACTTC. It translates to CASSYGPLAYF.